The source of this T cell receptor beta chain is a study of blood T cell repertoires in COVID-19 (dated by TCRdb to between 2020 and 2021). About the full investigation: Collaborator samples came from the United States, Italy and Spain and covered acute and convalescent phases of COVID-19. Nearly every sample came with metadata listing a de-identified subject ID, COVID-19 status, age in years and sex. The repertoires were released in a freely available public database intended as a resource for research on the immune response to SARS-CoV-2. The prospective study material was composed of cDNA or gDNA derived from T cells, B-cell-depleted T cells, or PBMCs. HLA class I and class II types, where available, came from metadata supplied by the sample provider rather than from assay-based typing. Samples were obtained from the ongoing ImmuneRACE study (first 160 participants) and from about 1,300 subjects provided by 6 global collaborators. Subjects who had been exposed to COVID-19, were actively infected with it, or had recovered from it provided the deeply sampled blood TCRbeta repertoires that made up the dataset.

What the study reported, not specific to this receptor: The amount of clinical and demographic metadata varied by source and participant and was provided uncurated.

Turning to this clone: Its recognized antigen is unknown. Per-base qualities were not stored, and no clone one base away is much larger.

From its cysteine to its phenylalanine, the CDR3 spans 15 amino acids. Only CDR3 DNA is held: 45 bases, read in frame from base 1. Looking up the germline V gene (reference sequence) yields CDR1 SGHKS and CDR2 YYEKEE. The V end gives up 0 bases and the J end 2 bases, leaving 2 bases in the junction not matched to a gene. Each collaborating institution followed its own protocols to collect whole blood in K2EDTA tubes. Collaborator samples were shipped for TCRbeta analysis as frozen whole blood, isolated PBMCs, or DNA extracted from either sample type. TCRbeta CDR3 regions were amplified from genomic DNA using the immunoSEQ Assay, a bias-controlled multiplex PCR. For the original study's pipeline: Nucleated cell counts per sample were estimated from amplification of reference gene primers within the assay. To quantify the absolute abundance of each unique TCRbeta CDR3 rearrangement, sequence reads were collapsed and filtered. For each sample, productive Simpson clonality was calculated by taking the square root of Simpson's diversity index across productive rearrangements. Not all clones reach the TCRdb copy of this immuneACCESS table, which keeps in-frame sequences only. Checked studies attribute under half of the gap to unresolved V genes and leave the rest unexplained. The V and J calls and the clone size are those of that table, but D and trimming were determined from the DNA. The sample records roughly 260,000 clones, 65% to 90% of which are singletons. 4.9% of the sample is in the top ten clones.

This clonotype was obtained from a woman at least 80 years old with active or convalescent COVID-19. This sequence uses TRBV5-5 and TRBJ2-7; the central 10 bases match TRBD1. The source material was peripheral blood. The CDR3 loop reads CASSLVGQGPYEQYF. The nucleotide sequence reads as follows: TGTGCCAGCAGCTTGGTGGGACAGGGGCCCTACGAGCAGTACTTC. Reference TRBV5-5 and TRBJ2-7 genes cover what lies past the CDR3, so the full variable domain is DAGVTQSPTHLIKTRGQQVTLRCSPISGHKSVSWYQQVLGQGPQFIFQYYEKEERGRGNFPDRFSARQFPNYSSELNVNALLLGDSALYLCASSLVGQGPYEQYFGPGTRLTVT.